This entry concerns a single T cell receptor beta chain. Its antigen is as yet unknown. This CDR3 comprises 12 residues. Germline V CDR1 and CDR2: SQVTM, ANQGSEA. V lost 4 bases to trimming and J lost 8 bases; unmatched junction nucleotides: 1. The repertoire was sequenced with immunoSEQ multiplex PCR; TCRdb's copy has only in-frame clones and lacks some. The data hold 11,000 to 15,000 clones, with 72% observed a single time. The sample comes from a study of radiotherapy plus CTLA-4 blockade in lung cancer. Study-wide results and limits: Expansion in blood of tumor-derived TCR clones was seen after radiotherapy plus ipilimumab.

This TCR came from a human donor with non-small cell lung cancer whose response to radiotherapy plus ipilimumab could not be evaluated. V gene TRBV29-1 combines with J gene TRBJ1-4; 10 nucleotides agree with TRBD1. This specimen consisted of peripheral blood, obtained from a patient treated with radiotherapy plus ipilimumab. This CDR3 is CSVGDRGEKLFF. The CDR3 region has the DNA TGCAGCGTTGGGGACAGGGGAGAAAAACTGTTTTTT.